The entry that follows covers one T cell receptor (beta chain) sequence. Per the study methods: Reference gene primer amplification yielded estimated nucleated cell counts. Profiled with immunoSEQ multiplex PCR; TCRdb holds only in-frame clones, not every one. V and J calls and clone size come straight from that table; D and trimming were deduced from the DNA. Of 200,000 to 250,000 clones listed, roughly 86% are singletons. This sample was included in a study of blood T cell repertoires in COVID-19. Study summary: The origin of the acute and convalescent COVID-19 samples was the United States, Italy and Spain. PBMCs, B-cell-depleted T cells, or T cells provided the cDNA or gDNA that made up the material.

Germline lookup yields CDR1 LNHDA and CDR2 SQIVND (reference sequence). This CDR3 has 10 amino acids. V was pared by 4 bases and J by 13 bases, with 10 bases between. This TCR was recovered from a woman in her thirties who had recovered from COVID-19. This chain links TRBV19 with TRBJ1-2; D not certain. The specimen sequenced was peripheral blood. The CDR3 bases are TGTGCCAGTAGTAAGCATGATGTCACCTTC. It specifies CASSKHDVTF. The variable domain in full, with the rest retrieved from reference TRBV19 and TRBJ1-2, is DGGITQSPKYLFRKEGQNVTLSCEQNLNHDAMYWYRQDPGQGLRLIYYSQIVNDFQKGDIAEGYSVSREKKESFPLTVTSAQKNPTAFYLCASSKHDVTFGSGTRLTVV.